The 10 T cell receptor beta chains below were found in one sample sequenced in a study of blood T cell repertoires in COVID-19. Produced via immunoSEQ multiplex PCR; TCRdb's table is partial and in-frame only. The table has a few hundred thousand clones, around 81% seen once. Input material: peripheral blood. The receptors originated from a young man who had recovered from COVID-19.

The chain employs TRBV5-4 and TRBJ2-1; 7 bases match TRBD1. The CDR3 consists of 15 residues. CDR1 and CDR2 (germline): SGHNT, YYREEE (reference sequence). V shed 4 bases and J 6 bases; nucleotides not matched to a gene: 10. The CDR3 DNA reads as TGTGCCAGCAGCCGTCCCGGGACAGAGCGCAATGAGCAGTTCTTC. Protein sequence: CASSRPGTERNEQFF.

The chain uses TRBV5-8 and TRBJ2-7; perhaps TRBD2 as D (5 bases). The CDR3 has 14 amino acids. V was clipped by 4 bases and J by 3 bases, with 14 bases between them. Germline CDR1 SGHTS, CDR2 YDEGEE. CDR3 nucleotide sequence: TGTGCCAGCAGCCCGGACGACCGGGACTACGAGCAGTACGTC. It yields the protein CASSPDDRDYEQYV.

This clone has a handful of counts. Here the CDR3 DNA reads TGCGCCAGCAGGGCCAAAGGGGAGGTGACCCAGTACTTC. It codes for CASRAKGEVTQYF. The rearrangement uses TRBV10-1 and TRBJ2-5, with a tentative D call TRBD2 (6 bases). Trimming stripped 6 bases from V and 7 bases from J, with 15 bases between. CDR1 is WNHNN, CDR2 SYGVQD, per germline (reference sequence). The CDR3 is 13 residues long.

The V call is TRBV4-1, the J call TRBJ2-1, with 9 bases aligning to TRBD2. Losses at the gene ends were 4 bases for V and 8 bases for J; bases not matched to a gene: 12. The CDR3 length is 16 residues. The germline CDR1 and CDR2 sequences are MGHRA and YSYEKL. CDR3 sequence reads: CASSPLSLAGSYEQFF. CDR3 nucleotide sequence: TGCGCCAGCAGCCCCTTGAGTCTAGCGGGGTCCTATGAGCAGTTCTTC.

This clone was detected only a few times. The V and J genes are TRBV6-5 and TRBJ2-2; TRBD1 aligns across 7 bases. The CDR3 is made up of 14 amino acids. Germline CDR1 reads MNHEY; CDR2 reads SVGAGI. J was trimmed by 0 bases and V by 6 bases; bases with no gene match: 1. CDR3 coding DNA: TGTGCCAGCAGAGGGGGCGCGAACACCGGGGAGCTGTTTTTT. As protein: CASRGGANTGELFF.

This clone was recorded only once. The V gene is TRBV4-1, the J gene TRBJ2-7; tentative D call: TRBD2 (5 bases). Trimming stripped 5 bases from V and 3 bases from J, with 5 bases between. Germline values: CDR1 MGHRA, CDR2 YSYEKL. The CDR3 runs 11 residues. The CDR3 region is CASSSGYEQYF. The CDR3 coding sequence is TGCGCCAGCAGCAGCGGCTACGAGCAGTACTTC.

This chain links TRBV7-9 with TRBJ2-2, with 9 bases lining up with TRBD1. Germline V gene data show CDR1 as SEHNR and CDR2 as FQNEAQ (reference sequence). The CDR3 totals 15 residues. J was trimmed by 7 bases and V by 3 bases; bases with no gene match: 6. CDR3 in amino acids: CASSFRDREIGELFF. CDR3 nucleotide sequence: TGTGCCAGCAGCTTCAGGGACAGGGAAATCGGGGAGCTGTTTTTT.

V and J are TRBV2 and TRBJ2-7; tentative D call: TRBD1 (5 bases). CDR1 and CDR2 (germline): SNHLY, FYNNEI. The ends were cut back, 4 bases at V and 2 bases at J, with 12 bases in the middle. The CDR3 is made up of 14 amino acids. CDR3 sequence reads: CASSVGAVTYEQYF. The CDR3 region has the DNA TGTGCCAGCAGTGTTGGGGCGGTCACCTACGAGCAGTACTTC.

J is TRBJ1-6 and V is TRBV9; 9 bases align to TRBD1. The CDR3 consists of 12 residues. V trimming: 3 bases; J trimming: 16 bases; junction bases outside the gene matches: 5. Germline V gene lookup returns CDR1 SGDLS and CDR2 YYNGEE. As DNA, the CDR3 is TGTGCCAGCAGCGGGGGACAGGGAGGGCTCCACTTT. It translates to CASSGGQGGLHF.

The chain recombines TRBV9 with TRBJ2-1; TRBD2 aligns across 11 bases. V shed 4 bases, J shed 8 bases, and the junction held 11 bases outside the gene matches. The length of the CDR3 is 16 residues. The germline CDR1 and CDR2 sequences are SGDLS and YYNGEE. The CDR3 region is CASSFSGGAVADEQFF. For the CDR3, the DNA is TGTGCCAGCAGCTTTAGCGGGGGGGCAGTGGCTGATGAGCAGTTCTTC.